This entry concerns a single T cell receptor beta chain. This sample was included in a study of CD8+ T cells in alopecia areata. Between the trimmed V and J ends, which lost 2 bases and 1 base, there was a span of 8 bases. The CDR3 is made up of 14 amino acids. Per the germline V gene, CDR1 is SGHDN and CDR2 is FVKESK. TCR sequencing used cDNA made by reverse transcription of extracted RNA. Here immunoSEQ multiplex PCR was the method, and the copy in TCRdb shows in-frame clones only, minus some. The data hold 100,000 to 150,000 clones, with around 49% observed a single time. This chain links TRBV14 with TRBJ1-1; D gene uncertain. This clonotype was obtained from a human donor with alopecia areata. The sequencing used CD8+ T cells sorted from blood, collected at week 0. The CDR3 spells CASSQRRTNTEAFF. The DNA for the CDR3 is TGTGCCAGCAGCCAAAGACGGACGAACACTGAAGCTTTCTTT.